This TCR beta chain was found in a study of T cells after yellow fever vaccination (dated by TCRdb to the late 2010s). With respect to the entire study: The SMART-Seq v4 Ultra Low Input RNA kit was used to prepare libraries from fractions with low cell numbers. Blood was collected at multiple timepoints before and after primary and secondary immunization, and bulk PBMC replicates and cell subsets were isolated. Bulk TCR alpha and beta repertoires were sequenced longitudinally to track T-cell clones before and after primary and booster YFV17D yellow fever vaccination. Two healthy male donors, one aged 18 to 30 and one aged 30 to 40 years, made up the cohort.

The treatment or condition label here, explained by the study, means: live attenuated yellow fever vaccine strain. PBMCs were isolated from peripheral blood using a standard Ficoll-Paque protocol. Dynabeads CD4 and CD8 positive selection kits were used to isolate CD4 and CD8 T-cell fractions. TriZol was used to extract RNA from bulk PBMCs, from CD4 and CD8 fractions, and from dextramer-positive and dextramer-negative fractions. A distance of 6 bases separates the germline ends of V and J, which lose 4 bases and 3 bases respectively. The CDR3 spans 12 residues, from the cysteine through the phenylalanine. Only CDR3 DNA remains: 36 bases, in frame from the first base. In the germline V gene, CDR1 corresponds to MGHRA and CDR2 to YSYEKL. General conclusions and limits of the study: Because only two donors were included in the study, the extent to which the findings can be generalized is limited. The secondary T-cell response was found to be weaker but faster than the primary response, with a peak reached on day 5 rather than on day 15. Because abundant contaminating clonotypes from the bulk population could be contained in FACS-sorted repertoires, computational filtering was required. Most clones expanded after primary vaccination (around 96% of CD4 and around 89% of CD8) were re-detected after the booster, suggesting that broad memory maintenance occurred. A small share of clonotypes occurred in both CD4 and CD8 compartments, likely arising from convergent recombination.

For sequencing, an Illumina NovaSeq 6000 was employed. TCR cDNA was synthesized by 5'RACE template switching, through which a universal primer site and unique molecular identifiers were introduced. Priming of cDNA synthesis was performed from both the TCR alpha and TCR beta constant segments. Library amplification used two PCR steps, and the second PCR step added sample barcodes and sequencing adapters. Sequencing of libraries was performed on Illumina HiSeq 2500 (2x100 bp) or NovaSeq (2x150 bp). In the authors' own workflow: Reads were demultiplexed and collapsed into UMI consensus sequences with MIGEC, and V(D)J alignment was performed with MiXCR. Vaccine-responding clonotypes were identified with edgeR using replicate PBMC samples, with FDR below 0.01 and a log2 fold change above 5 up to day 15 being required. Each bulk clonotype received a CD4 or CD8 identity based on whether the sequenced CD4 or CD8 repertoire contained that clonotype at higher abundance. TCRdb took the public reads, trimmed them with fastp at Q25, ran MiXCR for clone calling and kept in-frame beta chains. For every CDR3 protein sequence, its rows merge into one entry that carries the most common genes and DNA. These V and J calls rely on TCRdb rather than the paper's analysis. In all, the sample holds approximately 160,000 distinct CDR3 sequences, and approximately 9.7% of those were seen once. The ten largest make up about a third of the sample.

This clonotype appeared many times. There is no known antigen for this receptor. No base qualities exist here, and no much larger clone lies one base off it. The starting material was CD8+ T cells sorted from PBMCs, obtained 45 days after the yellow fever booster vaccination. The rearrangement joined TRBV4-1 to TRBJ1-1; the best D guess is TRBD1, with 5 bases matching. The sequence was obtained from a man in his late teens or twenties who received the YFV17D yellow fever vaccine. CDR3 protein: CASSRGDTEAFF. The DNA is as follows: TGCGCCAGCAGCCGGGGGGACACTGAAGCTTTCTTT.